The clone carrying this T cell receptor (beta chain) was seen a handful of times. As yet, its antigen is unknown. PCR amplification relied on 60 Vbeta primers (plus 13 Jbeta primers). Repertoires were generated with immunoSEQ multiplex PCR, while TCRdb's copy carries only in-frame clones and drops some. The repertoire holds approximately 170,000 clones, with roughly 77% as singletons. The record originates from a study of cytomegalovirus exposure and HLA in healthy donors. Study-level results: It was in a later analysis that TCR association rates were seen to vary by HLA locus, highest for DRB1 and lowest for HLA-C. Most of the CMV-associated TCR beta chains (in a later analysis) appeared to be HLA-restricted. Presence/absence results assume similar sequencing depth per donor, which may not hold. Later analysis associated a missense DCLRE1C variant with TCR beta V- and J-gene trimming.

The trim removed 5 bases at V and 7 bases at J, leaving 6 bases unmatched. The length of the CDR3 is 13 residues. Per the germline V gene, CDR1 is SGHVS and CDR2 is FQNEAQ. The source of this sequence is a man younger than 35 in good health and CMV-seropositive. The J gene is TRBJ2-5, the V gene TRBV7-8; 8 bases fit TRBD2. Source material: PBMCs. CDR3 nucleotide sequence: TGTGCCAGCAGCCTCCCCGCGGGGGGGACCCAGTACTTC. It encodes CASSLPAGGTQYF. The whole variable domain, filled in from reference TRBV7-8 and TRBJ2-5, reads GAGVSQSPRYKVAKRGQDVALRCDPISGHVSLFWYQQALGQGPEFLTYFQNEAQLDKSGLPSDRFFAERPEGSVSTLKIQRTQQEDSAVYLCASSLPAGGTQYFGPGTRLLVL.